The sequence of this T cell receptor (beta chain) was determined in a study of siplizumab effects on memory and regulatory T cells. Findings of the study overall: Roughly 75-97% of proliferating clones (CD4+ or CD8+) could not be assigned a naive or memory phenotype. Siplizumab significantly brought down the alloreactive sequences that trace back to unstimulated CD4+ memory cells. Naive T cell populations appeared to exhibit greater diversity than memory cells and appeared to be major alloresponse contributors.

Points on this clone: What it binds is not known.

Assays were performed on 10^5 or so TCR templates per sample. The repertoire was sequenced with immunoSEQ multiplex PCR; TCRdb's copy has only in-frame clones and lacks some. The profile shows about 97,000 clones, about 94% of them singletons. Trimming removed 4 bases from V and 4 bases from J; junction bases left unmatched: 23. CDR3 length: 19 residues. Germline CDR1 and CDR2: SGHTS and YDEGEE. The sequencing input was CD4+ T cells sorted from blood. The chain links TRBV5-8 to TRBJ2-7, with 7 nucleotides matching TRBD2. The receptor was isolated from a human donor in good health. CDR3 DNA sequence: TGTGCCAGCAGCCCCCGAGGACCGTGGAGACGAGCGGGACTATACGAGCAGTACTTC. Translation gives CASSPRGPWRRAGLYEQYF.